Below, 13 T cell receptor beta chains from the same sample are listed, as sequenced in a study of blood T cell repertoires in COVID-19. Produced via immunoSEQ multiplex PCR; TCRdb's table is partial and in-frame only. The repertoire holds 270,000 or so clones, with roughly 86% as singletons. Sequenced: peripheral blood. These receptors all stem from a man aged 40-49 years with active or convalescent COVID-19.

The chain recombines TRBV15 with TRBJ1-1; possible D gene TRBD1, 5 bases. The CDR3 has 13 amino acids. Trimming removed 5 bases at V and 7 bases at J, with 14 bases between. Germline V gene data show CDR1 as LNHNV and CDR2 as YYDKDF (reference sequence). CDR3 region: CATSDSLQREAFF. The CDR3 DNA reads TGTGCCACCAGCGACAGTCTACAGCGTGAAGCTTTCTTT.

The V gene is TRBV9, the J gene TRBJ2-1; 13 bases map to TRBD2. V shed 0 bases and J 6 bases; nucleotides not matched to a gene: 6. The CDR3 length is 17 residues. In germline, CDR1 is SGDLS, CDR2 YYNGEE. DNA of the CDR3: TGTGCCAGCAGCGTAGGGACGACTAGCGGGGGGTCCAATGAGCAGTTCTTC. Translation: CASSVGTTSGGSNEQFF.

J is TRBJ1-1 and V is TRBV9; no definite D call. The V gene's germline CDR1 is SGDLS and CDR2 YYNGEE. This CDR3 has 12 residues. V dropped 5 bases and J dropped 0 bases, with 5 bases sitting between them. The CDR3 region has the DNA TGTGCCAGCAGGAGTCTGAACACTGAAGCTTTCTTT. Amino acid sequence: CASRSLNTEAFF.

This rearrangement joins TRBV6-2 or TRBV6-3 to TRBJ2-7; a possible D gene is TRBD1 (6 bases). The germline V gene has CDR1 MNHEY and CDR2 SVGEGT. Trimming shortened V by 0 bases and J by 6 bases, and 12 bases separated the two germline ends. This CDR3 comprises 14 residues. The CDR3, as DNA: TGTGCCAGCAGTTACTCGAGAAGGACAGTCGAGCAGTACTTC. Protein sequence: CASSYSRRTVEQYF.

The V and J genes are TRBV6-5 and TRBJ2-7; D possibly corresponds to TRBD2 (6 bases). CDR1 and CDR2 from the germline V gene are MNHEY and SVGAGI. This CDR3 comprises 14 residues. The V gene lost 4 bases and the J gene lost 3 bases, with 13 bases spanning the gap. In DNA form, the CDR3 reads TGTGCCAGCAGTTGGAGGGGCGCCTACTACGAGCAGTACTTC. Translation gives CASSWRGAYYEQYF.

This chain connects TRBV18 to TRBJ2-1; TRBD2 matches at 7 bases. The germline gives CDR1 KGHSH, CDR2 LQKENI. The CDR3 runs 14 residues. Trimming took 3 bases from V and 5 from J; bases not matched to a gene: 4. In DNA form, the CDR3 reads TGTGCCAGCTCACCCACAGCGGGGCACAATGAGCAGTTCTTC. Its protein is CASSPTAGHNEQFF. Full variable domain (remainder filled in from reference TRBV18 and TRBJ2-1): NAGVMQNPRHLVRRRGQEARLRCSPMKGHSHVYWYRQLPEEGLKFMVYLQKENIIDESGMPKERFSAEFPKEGPSILRIQQVVRGDSAAYFCASSPTAGHNEQFFGPGTRLTVL.

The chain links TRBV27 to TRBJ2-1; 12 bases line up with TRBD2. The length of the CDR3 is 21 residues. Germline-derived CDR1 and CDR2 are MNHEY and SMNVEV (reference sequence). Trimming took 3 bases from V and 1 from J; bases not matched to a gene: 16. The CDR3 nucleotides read TGTGCCAGCAGTTTTATGGGGGGGGCGACTAGCGGGAGAGGGTCCTACAATGAGCAGTTCTTC. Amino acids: CASSFMGGATSGRGSYNEQFF.

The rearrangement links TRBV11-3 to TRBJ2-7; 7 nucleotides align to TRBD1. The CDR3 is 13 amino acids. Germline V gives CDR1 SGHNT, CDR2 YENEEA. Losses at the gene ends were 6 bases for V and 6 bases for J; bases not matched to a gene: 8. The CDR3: CASRLQGVSEQYF. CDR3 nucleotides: TGTGCCAGCAGGTTGCAGGGGGTATCCGAGCAGTACTTC.

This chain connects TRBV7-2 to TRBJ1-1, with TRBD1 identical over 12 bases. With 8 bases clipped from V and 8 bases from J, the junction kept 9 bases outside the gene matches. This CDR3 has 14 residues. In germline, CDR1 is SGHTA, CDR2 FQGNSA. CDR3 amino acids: CASAGGQGATEAFF. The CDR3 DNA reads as TGTGCCAGCGCGGGGGGACAGGGGGCAACCGAAGCTTTCTTT.

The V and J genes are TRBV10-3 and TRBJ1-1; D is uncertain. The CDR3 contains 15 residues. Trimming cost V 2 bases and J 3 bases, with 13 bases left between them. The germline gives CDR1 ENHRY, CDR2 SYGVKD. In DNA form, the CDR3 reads TGTGCCATCAGTGAGCCCAACCGGGGAGACACTGAAGCTTTCTTT. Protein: CAISEPNRGDTEAFF.

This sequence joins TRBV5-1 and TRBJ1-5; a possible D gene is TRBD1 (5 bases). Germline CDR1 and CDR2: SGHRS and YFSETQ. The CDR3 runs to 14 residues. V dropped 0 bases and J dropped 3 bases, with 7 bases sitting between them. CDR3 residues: CASSLGQNNQPQHF. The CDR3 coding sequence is TGCGCCAGCAGCTTGGGACAGAACAATCAGCCCCAGCATTTT.

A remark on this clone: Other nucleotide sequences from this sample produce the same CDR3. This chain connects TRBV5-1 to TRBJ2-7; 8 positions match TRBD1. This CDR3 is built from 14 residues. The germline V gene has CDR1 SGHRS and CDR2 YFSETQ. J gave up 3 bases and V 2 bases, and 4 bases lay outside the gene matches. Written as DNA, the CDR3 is TGCGCCAGCAGCTTCGGACAGGGCGACTACGAGCAGTACTTC. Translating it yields CASSFGQGDYEQYF.

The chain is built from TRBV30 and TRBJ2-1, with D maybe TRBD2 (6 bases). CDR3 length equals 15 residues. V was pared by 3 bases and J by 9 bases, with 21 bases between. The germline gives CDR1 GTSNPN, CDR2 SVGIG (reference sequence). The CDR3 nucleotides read TGTGCCTGGAGAGGGCCAGACAGAGCCGGGGGTGAGCAGTTCTTC. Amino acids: CAWRGPDRAGGEQFF.